This T cell receptor beta chain came from a study of blood T cell repertoires in COVID-19. Study-wide background: The United States, Italy and Spain supplied acute and convalescent COVID-19 samples.

Sequenced by immunoSEQ multiplex PCR; TCRdb stores in-frame clones only, minus some. The table records about 90,000 clones, 75% to 90% of them present only once. V lost 5 bases and J 7 bases, leaving 8 bases between the germline ends. The germline V gene encodes CDR1 SGHTA and CDR2 FQGNSA. The CDR3 length is 12 residues. Sequencing was performed on peripheral blood. The J gene is TRBJ1-4, the V gene TRBV7-2, with a tentative D call TRBD1 (6 bases). The sequence was obtained from a woman in her 70s with acute or convalescent COVID-19. CDR3 amino acids: CASSIQGEKLFF. CDR3 bases: TGTGCCAGCAGCATACAGGGTGAAAAACTGTTTTTT. The full variable domain, rest sourced from reference TRBV7-2 and TRBJ1-4, is GAGVSQSPSNKVTEKGKDVELRCDPISGHTALYWYRQSLGQGLEFLIYFQGNSAPDKSGLPSDRFSAERTGGSVSTLTIQRTQQEDSAVYLCASSIQGEKLFFGSGTQLSVL.